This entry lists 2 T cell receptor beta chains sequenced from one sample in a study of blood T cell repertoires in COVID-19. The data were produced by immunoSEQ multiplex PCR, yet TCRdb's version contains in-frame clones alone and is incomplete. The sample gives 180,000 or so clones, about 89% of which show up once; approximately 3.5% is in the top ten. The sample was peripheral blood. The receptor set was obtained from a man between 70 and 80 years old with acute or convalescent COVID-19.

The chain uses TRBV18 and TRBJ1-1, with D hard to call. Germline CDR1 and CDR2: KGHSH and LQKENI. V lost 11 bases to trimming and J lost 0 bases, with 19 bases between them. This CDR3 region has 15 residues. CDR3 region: CASKGRSPMNTEAFF. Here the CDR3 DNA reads TGTGCCTCGAAAGGGAGGTCGCCCATGAACACTGAAGCTTTCTTT.

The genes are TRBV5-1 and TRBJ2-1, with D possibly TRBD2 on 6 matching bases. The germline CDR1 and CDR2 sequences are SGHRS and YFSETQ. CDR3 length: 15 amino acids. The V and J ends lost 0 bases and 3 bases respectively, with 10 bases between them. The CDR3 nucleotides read TGCGCCAGCAGCTTGGGAGGGACTGACTACAATGAGCAGTTCTTC. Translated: CASSLGGTDYNEQFF. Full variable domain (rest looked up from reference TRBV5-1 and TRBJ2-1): KAGVTQTPRYLIKTRGQQVTLSCSPISGHRSVSWYQQTPGQGLQFLFEYFSETQRNKGNFPGRFSGRQFSNSRSEMNVSTLELGDSALYLCASSLGGTDYNEQFFGPGTRLTVL.